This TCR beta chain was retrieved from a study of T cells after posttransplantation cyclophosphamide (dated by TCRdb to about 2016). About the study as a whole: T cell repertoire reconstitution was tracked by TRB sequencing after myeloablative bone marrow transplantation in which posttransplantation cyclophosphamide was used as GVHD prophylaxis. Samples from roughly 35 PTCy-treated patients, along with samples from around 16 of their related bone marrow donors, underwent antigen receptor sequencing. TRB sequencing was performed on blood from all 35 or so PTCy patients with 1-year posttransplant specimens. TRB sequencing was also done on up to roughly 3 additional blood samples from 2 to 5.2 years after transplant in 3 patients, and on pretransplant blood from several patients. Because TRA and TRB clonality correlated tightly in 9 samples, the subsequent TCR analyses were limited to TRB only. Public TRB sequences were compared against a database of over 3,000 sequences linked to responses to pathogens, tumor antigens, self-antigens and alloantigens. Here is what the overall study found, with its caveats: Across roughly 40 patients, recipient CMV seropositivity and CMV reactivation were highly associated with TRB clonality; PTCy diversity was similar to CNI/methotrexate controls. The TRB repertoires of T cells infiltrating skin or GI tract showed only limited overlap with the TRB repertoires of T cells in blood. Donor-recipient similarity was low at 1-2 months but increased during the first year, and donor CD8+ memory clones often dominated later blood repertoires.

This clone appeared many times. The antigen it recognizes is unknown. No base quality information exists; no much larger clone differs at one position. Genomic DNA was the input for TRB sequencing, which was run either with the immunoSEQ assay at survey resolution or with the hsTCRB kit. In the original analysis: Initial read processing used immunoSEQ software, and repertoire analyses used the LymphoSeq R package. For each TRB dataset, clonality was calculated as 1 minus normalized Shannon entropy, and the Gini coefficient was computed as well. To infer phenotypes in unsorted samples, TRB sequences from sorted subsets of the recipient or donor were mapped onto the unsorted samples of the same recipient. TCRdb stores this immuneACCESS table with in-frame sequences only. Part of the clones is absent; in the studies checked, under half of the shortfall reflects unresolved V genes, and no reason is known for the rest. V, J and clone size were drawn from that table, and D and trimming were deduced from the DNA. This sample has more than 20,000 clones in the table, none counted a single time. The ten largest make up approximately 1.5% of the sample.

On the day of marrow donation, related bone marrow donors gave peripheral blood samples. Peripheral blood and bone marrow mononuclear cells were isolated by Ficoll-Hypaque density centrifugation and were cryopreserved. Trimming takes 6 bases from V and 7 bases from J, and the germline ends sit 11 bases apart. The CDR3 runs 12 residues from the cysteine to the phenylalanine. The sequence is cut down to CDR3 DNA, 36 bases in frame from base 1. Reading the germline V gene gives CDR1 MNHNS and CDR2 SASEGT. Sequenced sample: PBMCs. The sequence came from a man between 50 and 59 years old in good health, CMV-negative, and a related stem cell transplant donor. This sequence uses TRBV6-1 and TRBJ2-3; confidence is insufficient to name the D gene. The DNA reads TGTGCCAGCAGAACCCTAGAGTATACGCAGTATTTT. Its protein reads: CASRTLEYTQYF.